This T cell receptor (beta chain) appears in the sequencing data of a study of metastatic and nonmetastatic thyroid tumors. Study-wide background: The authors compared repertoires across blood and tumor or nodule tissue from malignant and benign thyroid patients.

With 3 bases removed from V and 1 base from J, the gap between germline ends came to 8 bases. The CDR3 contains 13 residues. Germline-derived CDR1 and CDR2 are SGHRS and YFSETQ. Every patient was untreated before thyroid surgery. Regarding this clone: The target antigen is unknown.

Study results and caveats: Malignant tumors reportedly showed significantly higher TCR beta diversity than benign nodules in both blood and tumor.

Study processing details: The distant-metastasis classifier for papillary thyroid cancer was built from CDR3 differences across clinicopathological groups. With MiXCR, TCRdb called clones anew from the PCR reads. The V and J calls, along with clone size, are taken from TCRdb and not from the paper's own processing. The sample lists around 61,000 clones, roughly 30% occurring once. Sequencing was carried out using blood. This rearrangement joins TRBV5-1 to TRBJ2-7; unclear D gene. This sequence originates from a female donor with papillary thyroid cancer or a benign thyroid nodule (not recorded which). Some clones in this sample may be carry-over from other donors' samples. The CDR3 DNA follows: TGCGCCAGCAGCTGGACCGGGTCCTACGAGCAGTACTTC. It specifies CASSWTGSYEQYF.